This entry describes one TCR beta chain. Its antigen is not identified. Germline values: CDR1 ENHRY, CDR2 SYGVKD. V was pared by 4 bases and J by 2 bases, with 2 bases of the junction left unmatched. The CDR3 has 13 amino acids. The sample originates from a study of cytomegalovirus exposure and HLA in healthy donors. General observations from the study: According to the study, around 160 TCR beta chains were cytomegalovirus-associated. In an earlier analysis, most TCR beta V segments were productive about 87% or about 30% of the time.

It was with 60 Vbeta and 13 Jbeta primers that the PCR ran. The table came from immunoSEQ multiplex PCR; TCRdb's copy has only in-frame clones and leaves some out. The repertoire holds 75,000 to 100,000 clones, with under 85% as singletons. Sequencing input: PBMCs. The chain couples TRBV10-3 to TRBJ2-7, with TRBD1 identical over 7 bases. This TCR came from a man aged 18 to 30 in good health and CMV-seropositive. CDR3 nucleotide sequence: TGTGCCATCAGTGGAGGGGGCGCCTACGAGCAGTACTTC. Encoded protein: CAISGGGAYEQYF.